A single sample gave rise to the 18 T cell receptor beta chains below, sequenced in a study of technical replicates of blood from several donors. Sequencing used immunoSEQ multiplex PCR; TCRdb keeps in-frame clones, though not all of them. Counted here are some 60,000 clones, approximately 87% occurring once; the ten biggest clones make up under 6.5%. The sequenced sample was PBMCs. The receptors shown here come from a human donor in good health. Some clones in this sample may be carry-over from other donors' samples.

The chain combines TRBV6-1 with TRBJ1-1; no clear D gene. CDR1 and CDR2 from the germline V gene are MNHNS and SASEGT. The CDR3 is 14 amino acids. V lost 1 base and J lost 6, with 12 bases in between. The CDR3 sequence: CASSEGEGWAEAFF. In DNA form, the CDR3 reads TGTGCCAGCAGTGAAGGAGAGGGATGGGCTGAAGCTTTCTTT.

The chain recombines TRBV30 with TRBJ1-2, with a tentative D call TRBD1 (5 bases). V was shortened by 0 bases and J by 3 bases, with 8 bases between the two germline ends. The CDR3 consists of 13 residues. Germline V gives CDR1 GTSNPN, CDR2 SVGIG (reference sequence). The CDR3 loop reads CAWSVPGDYGYTF. CDR3 bases: TGTGCCTGGAGTGTACCGGGGGACTATGGCTACACCTTC.

The chain uses TRBV7-9 and TRBJ2-7, with D maybe TRBD1 (5 bases). The V gene's germline CDR1 is SEHNR and CDR2 FQNEAQ (reference sequence). The CDR3 spans 12 residues. V lost 1 base, J lost 5 bases, and 6 bases lay in between. DNA of the CDR3: TGTGCCAGCAGCTTAGAAGGGGACGAGCAGTACTTC. Translated: CASSLEGDEQYF.

This clone was observed many times. The J gene is TRBJ1-1, the V gene TRBV7-2; D is ambiguous. The CDR3 sequence is 11 residues long. V lost 5 bases and J lost 3, with 4 bases in between. Looked up from germline, CDR1 is SGHTA and CDR2 is FQGNSA. CDR3 amino acids: CASSLHTEAFF. Here the CDR3 DNA reads TGTGCCAGCAGCCTTCACACTGAAGCTTTCTTT.

The chain carries TRBV7-2 and TRBJ1-4; possible D gene TRBD1, 6 bases. V lost 2 bases, J lost 1 base, and 14 bases lay in between. Germline loops: CDR1 SGHTA, CDR2 FQGNSA. There are 17 residues in the CDR3. The CDR3 reads CASSLSGAVRTNEKLFF. The CDR3 bases are TGTGCCAGCAGCTTATCAGGGGCGGTGCGAACTAATGAAAAACTGTTTTTT.

The CDR3 nucleotides read TGTGCCAGCAGTCAGGGGGCTTACTACGAGCAGTACTTC. Translation: CASSQGAYYEQYF. The genes are TRBV6-5 and TRBJ2-7; 8 nucleotides align to TRBD1. J gave up 3 bases and V 5 bases, and 3 bases lay outside the gene matches. The germline gives CDR1 MNHEY, CDR2 SVGAGI. CDR3 length equals 13 residues.

This rearrangement joins TRBV11-2 to TRBJ1-1; no definite D call. Germline V gene data show CDR1 as SGHAT and CDR2 as FQNNGV. Trimming left V 3 bases short and J 1 base short, with 6 bases between. The CDR3 has 13 residues. CDR3 sequence (DNA): TGTGCCAGCAGCTTCCCCAAGAACACTGAAGCTTTCTTT. As protein: CASSFPKNTEAFF. Filled out from reference TRBV11-2 and TRBJ1-1, the complete variable domain reads EAGVAQSPRYKIIEKRQSVAFWCNPISGHATLYWYQQILGQGPKLLIQFQNNGVVDDSQLPKDRFSAERLKGVDSTLKIQPAKLEDSAVYLCASSFPKNTEAFFGQGTRLTVV.

The chain employs TRBV5-4 and TRBJ2-7; 13 nucleotides agree with TRBD2. The germline gives CDR1 SGHNT, CDR2 YYREEE (reference sequence). V lost 4 bases and J lost 3; bases outside the gene matches: 4. The CDR3 consists of 15 residues. The CDR3 loop reads CASSDGLAGVYEQYF. The CDR3 coding sequence is TGTGCCAGCAGCGACGGACTAGCGGGAGTCTACGAGCAGTACTTC.

This rearrangement joins TRBV29-1 to TRBJ2-5; TRBD2 matches 8 bases. V was clipped by 3 bases and J by 5 bases; unmatched bases: 5. From germline, CDR1 is SQVTM and CDR2 ANQGSEA. The CDR3 has 13 residues. This CDR3 is CSVEAGGRETQYF. CDR3 DNA: TGCAGCGTTGAGGCGGGGGGACGGGAGACCCAGTACTTC.

The genes are TRBV19 and TRBJ2-1; unclear D gene. Trimming took 5 bases from V and 7 from J, leaving 12 bases between them. In germline, CDR1 is LNHDA, CDR2 SQIVND (reference sequence). The CDR3 contains 13 residues. In DNA, the CDR3 is TGTGCCAGTAGTGAAACCCTGGAGAATGAGCAGTTCTTC. As protein: CASSETLENEQFF. The complete variable domain, with remaining parts taken from reference TRBV19 and TRBJ2-1, reads DGGITQSPKYLFRKEGQNVTLSCEQNLNHDAMYWYRQDPGQGLRLIYYSQIVNDFQKGDIAEGYSVSREKKESFPLTVTSAQKNPTAFYLCASSETLENEQFFGPGTRLTVL.

V and J are TRBV7-9 and TRBJ2-7, with D maybe TRBD2 (6 bases). Germline V gene data show CDR1 as SEHNR and CDR2 as FQNEAQ (reference sequence). The CDR3 extends over 14 amino acids. Between the trimmed V and J ends, which lost 1 base and 5 bases, there was a span of 12 bases. The CDR3, as DNA: TGTGCCAGCAGCTTAGGGGGGGTGGCTGACGAGCAGTACTTC. This encodes CASSLGGVADEQYF. Variable domain in full (rest from reference TRBV7-9 and TRBJ2-7): DTGVSQNPRHKITKRGQNVTFRCDPISEHNRLYWYRQTLGQGPEFLTYFQNEAQLEKSRLLSDRFSAERPKGSFSTLEIQRTEQGDSAMYLCASSLGGVADEQYFGPGTRLTVT.

This chain connects TRBV7-2 to TRBJ2-1, with TRBD1 matching 9 bases. The germline gives CDR1 SGHTA, CDR2 FQGNSA. This CDR3 is built from 15 residues. With V trimmed by 1 base and J by 3 bases, 1 base remained unmatched. The CDR3 sequence is CASSLGTGVYNEQFF. The CDR3 DNA follows: TGTGCCAGCAGCTTAGGGACAGGGGTCTACAATGAGCAGTTCTTC. Complete variable domain (other parts from reference TRBV7-2 and TRBJ2-1): GAGVSQSPSNKVTEKGKDVELRCDPISGHTALYWYRQSLGQGLEFLIYFQGNSAPDKSGLPSDRFSAERTGGSVSTLTIQRTQQEDSAVYLCASSLGTGVYNEQFFGPGTRLTVL.

The chain joins TRBV12-1 to TRBJ2-3; the D call TRBD2 from the table was never checked on the DNA. TRBV12-1 is classified as a pseudogene. The CDR3 sequence is 19 residues long. In nucleotides, the CDR3 is TGTGCCAGCAGCTGTGTAGAGGCCGTTACCGCGACTAGCACAGATACGCAGTATTTT. Amino acids: CASSCVEAVTATSTDTQYF.

The chain joins TRBV10-3 to TRBJ2-5; no clear D. V was clipped by 6 bases and J by 4 bases, with 9 bases between them. This CDR3 has 12 amino acids. Germline CDR1 reads ENHRY; CDR2 reads SYGVKD. CDR3 protein: CAIRSSSETQYF. The CDR3 DNA sequence: TGTGCCATCAGAAGTAGTTCAGAGACCCAGTACTTC.

The V gene is TRBV5-1, the J gene TRBJ1-2; 9 bases are shared with TRBD1. The V gene end was trimmed by 4 bases and the J gene end by 4 bases; junction bases not matched to a gene: 11. Looked up from germline, CDR1 is SGHRS and CDR2 is YFSETQ. This CDR3 spans 16 amino acids. This CDR3 reads CASSLSGQGTGYGYTF. CDR3 nucleotides: TGCGCCAGCAGCCTGTCCGGACAGGGGACGGGCTATGGCTACACCTTC.

The V and J genes are TRBV7-8 and TRBJ2-1, with 9 bases aligning to TRBD1. The CDR3 has 15 residues. V shed 3 bases and J 9 bases; nucleotides not matched to a gene: 9. Germline CDR1 and CDR2: SGHVS and FQNEAQ. The CDR3, as DNA: TGTGCCAGCAGCTTGTACGGACAGGGGATTCTTGAGCAGTTCTTC. This codes for CASSLYGQGILEQFF.

The chain has TRBV7-3 and TRBJ2-7, with 7 bases lining up with TRBD1. The germline V gene encodes CDR1 SGHTA and CDR2 FQGTGA. V lost 3 bases, J lost 5 bases, and 7 bases stayed unmatched. The CDR3 spans 14 residues. CDR3 amino acids: CASSLGTTGDEQYF. CDR3 nucleotides: TGTGCCAGCAGCTTGGGCACCACAGGGGACGAGCAGTACTTC. The whole variable domain, remainder taken from reference TRBV7-3 and TRBJ2-7, is GAGVSQTPSNKVTEKGKYVELRCDPISGHTALYWYRQSLGQGPEFLIYFQGTGAADDSGLPNDRFFAVRPEGSVSTLKIQRTERGDSAVYLCASSLGTTGDEQYFGPGTRLTVT.

This clone came up many times. This chain links TRBV7-2 with TRBJ2-1; 8 nucleotides agree with TRBD2. Trimming cost V 5 bases and J 4 bases; bases outside gene matches: 13. The germline V gene has CDR1 SGHTA and CDR2 FQGNSA. The length of the CDR3 is 17 residues. CDR3 loop: CASSTGVRLAPYNEQFF. The CDR3 coding sequence is TGTGCCAGCAGCACCGGCGTGAGACTAGCGCCTTACAATGAGCAGTTCTTC.